This T cell receptor beta chain was documented in a study of blood T cells in healthy people across ages (dated by TCRdb to about 2015). General notes on the study: In model experiments, template switching captured about one uniquely barcoded TCR beta cDNA molecule for every two T cells. To track age-related changes in TCR beta repertoire diversity, the study relied on deep sequencing normalized with unique cDNA molecular identifiers. Four age groups were formed from the donors: young (average approximately 15 years), middle-aged (around 39), aged (roughly 56) and long-lived (approximately 80). To avoid experimental bias, donors of different ages were spread randomly across the sequencing lanes. The study analyzed two additional independent replicas of 1 million unique cDNA reads from the same blood draw for two donors, one aged 18 to 29 and one aged 80 or older. The paper as a whole reports these results and caveats: Because profiling used bulk unsorted PBMCs, naive and antigen-experienced compartments could not be compared conclusively. The percentage of naive T cells measured by flow cytometry correlated strongly with observed TCR beta diversity. Because donor CMV infection status was unknown, age-related changes in expanded clonotypes were potentially confounded. Estimates of total diversity based on one million sequenced T cells were regarded as lower bounds and as underestimates. As age increased, observed TCR beta diversity per million T cells dropped in a roughly linear way, and a significant reduction was already evident by age 40. Compared with the aged group, more naive CD4+ T cells, fewer expanded clones and increased TCR diversity were shown by the long-lived group, suggesting age selection.

About this clonotype itself: What this receptor recognizes is not known. No base quality values were provided; no much bigger clone lies one nucleotide off.

The donors were roughly 40 Caucasian individuals from Russia, aged roughly 6 to 95 years, who were systemically healthy. Each donor gave 8 to 10 milliliters of peripheral blood, collected into EDTA-treated Vacutainer tubes. Ficoll-Paque density-gradient centrifugation was used to isolate PBMCs, with at least 6.5 million per sample. Total RNA was extracted from PBMCs with Trizol reagent, with at least 6 micrograms obtained per sample. Naive CD45RAhigh/CD27high T cell percentages were measured by flow cytometry on a PBMC aliquot from every donor. To prepare the library, 5' RACE was applied. Sequencing instrument: Illumina HiSeq 2500. The second PCR ran for roughly 7 to 12 cycles and used a J-beta primer mix along with a sample-barcoded 5' primer. A template-switch 5' adaptor carrying 12 random nucleotides introduced a unique molecular identifier onto each TCR beta cDNA molecule. Each sample yielded at least 3 million CDR3-containing paired-end reads. All of the RNA was converted into first-strand cDNA using the Mint cDNA synthesis kit, with a TRBC-specific oligonucleotide serving as the primer. After uracil-DNA glycosylase treatment, a first 18-cycle PCR used universal primers M1SS and BC2_uni_R on all cDNA. Turning to the authors' computational methods: For normalization, 1 million high-quality reads, each with a distinct molecular identifier, were randomly selected from each sample. Reads sharing molecular identifiers were discarded rather than binned into consensus sequences. CDR3 identification, clonotype clustering and error correction used MiTCR with a Q25 quality threshold and the strictest error-elimination algorithm. Lower-bound total TCR beta diversity was estimated with a nonparametric unseen species model using Euler transformation. TCRdb handled the public reads itself, with Q25 trimming in fastp and clone calling in MiXCR, and kept productive beta chains. All rows with the same CDR3 protein become a single entry with the most common DNA and genes. For this entry, the V and J calls and clone size follow TCRdb and not the study's own pipeline. This sample is represented by 600,000 or so distinct CDR3 sequences; 40% to 50% of them were singletons. The ten largest clones represent roughly 24% of the sample.

The germline V gene sets CDR1 to SQVTM and CDR2 to ANQGSEA. The V end loses 5 bases and the J end loses 15 bases, and a stretch of 14 bases separates them. Including cysteine and phenylalanine, the CDR3 has 10 amino acids. Here the CDR3 DNA is all that survives: 30 bases in frame from base 1. The origin of this receptor is an older man in good health. The sample was blood. The chain was built from TRBV29-1 and TRBJ2-1; TRBD2 could be the D gene, as 6 bases match. The CDR3 loop reads CSVWGDGGFF. The DNA reads TGCAGCGTTTGGGGGGACGGAGGGTTCTTC.